In this sample, the clone carrying this T cell receptor beta chain turned up once. Its antigen is not identified. Cyclophosphamide on days +3 and +4 followed busulfan-fludarabine conditioning and a marrow graft. This sample was taken from a study of T cells after posttransplantation cyclophosphamide. Study conclusions and caveats: Donor CD8+ memory clones often dominated recipient blood repertoires at later times. Recipient CMV seropositivity and CMV reactivation strongly tracked TRB clonality.

Sequencing used immunoSEQ multiplex PCR; TCRdb keeps in-frame clones, though not all of them. Among about 6,400 clones listed, 60% to 80% were seen once. The CDR3 runs 16 residues. Germline loops: CDR1 SGHNT, CDR2 YYREEE (reference sequence). V lost 5 bases, J lost 4 bases, and 10 bases stayed unmatched. This receptor was taken from a male patient in his thirties who received an allogeneic stem cell transplant from a related donor, was CMV-positive, and had acute GVHD only. Part of the T cell pool may stem from the graft donor. The chain has TRBV5-4 and TRBJ2-2; 8 bases line up with TRBD2. The source material was PBMCs, sampled less than 1,500 days after allogeneic stem cell transplant with posttransplant cyclophosphamide. The CDR3 spells CASRVIAGTVTGELFF. The CDR3 nucleotides are TGTGCCAGCAGGGTAATAGCGGGGACGGTCACCGGGGAGCTGTTTTTT.